Following are 16 T cell receptor beta chains from one sample sequenced in a study of Ad26.COV2.S vaccination and SARS-CoV-2 variants. Generated by immunoSEQ multiplex PCR, the TCRdb table keeps only in-frame clones and is missing some. The table lists some 180,000 clones, around 90% of them singletons. Specimen: peripheral blood, collected after recovery from COVID-19. The receptors here all came from a human donor who had recovered from COVID-19.

The chain is built from TRBV7-2 and TRBJ2-1; D could derive from TRBD1 or TRBD2 (5 bases each). The germline V gene encodes CDR1 SGHTA and CDR2 FQGNSA. Trimming removed 5 bases from V and 7 bases from J, with 18 bases in between. CDR3 length equals 15 residues. The CDR3 region has the DNA TGTGCCAGCAGCCCAAGGGGCGGGCGGTGGAATGAGCAGTTCTTC. Protein product: CASSPRGGRWNEQFF.

The rearrangement joins TRBV5-1 to TRBJ2-1; 9 positions match TRBD2. The CDR3 length is 15 residues. Germline trimming cut 4 bases from V and 5 bases from J; bases unmatched to any gene: 7. Germline CDR1 SGHRS, CDR2 YFSETQ. CDR3 nucleotide sequence: TGCGCCAGCAGCCCGTTACTAGCGGGCCACAATGAGCAGTTCTTC. Translated, it gives CASSPLLAGHNEQFF.

For the CDR3, the DNA is TGTGCCAGCAGCCTGCCAGCGGGAGGGATAGATACGCAGTATTTT. Translation gives CASSLPAGGIDTQYF. The genes are TRBV3-1 (or the pseudogene TRBV3-2) and TRBJ2-3, with 10 positions matching TRBD2. V was clipped by 4 bases and J by 5 bases; unmatched bases: 6. CDR1 is LGHDT and CDR2 is YNNKEL in the germline V gene (reference sequence). The CDR3 has 15 amino acids.

The rearrangement joins TRBV6-5 to TRBJ2-3, with D perhaps TRBD2 (5 bases). Germline CDR1 MNHEY, CDR2 SVGAGI. V dropped 6 bases and J dropped 6 bases, with 13 bases sitting between them. CDR3 size: 13 residues. In nucleotides, the CDR3 is TGTGCCAGCAGATTAAACCCGGGGGATACGCAGTATTTT. Its translation is CASRLNPGDTQYF.

The chain carries TRBV5-1 and TRBJ1-6; 11 positions agree with TRBD1. The V and J ends lost 3 bases and 6 bases, in that order; junction bases with no gene match: 2. Germline lookup yields CDR1 SGHRS and CDR2 YFSETQ. The CDR3 totals 15 residues. CDR3 loop: CASSSGTGGNSPLHF. The CDR3 DNA sequence: TGCGCCAGCAGCTCCGGGACAGGGGGTAATTCACCCCTCCACTTT.

This chain connects TRBV28 to TRBJ1-5; no clear D. This CDR3 spans 16 amino acids. Trimming removed 3 bases at V and 5 bases at J, with 17 bases between. CDR1 and CDR2 (germline): MDHEN, SYDVKM. In DNA, the CDR3 is TGTGCCAGCAGTTTGACTGTTTCGGGGTTTGATCAGCCCCAGCATTTT. Translated, it gives CASSLTVSGFDQPQHF.

The chain employs TRBV5-1 and TRBJ1-2, with D possibly being TRBD1 (6 bases). Looked up from germline, CDR1 is SGHRS and CDR2 is YFSETQ. V lost 1 base and J lost 4, with 11 bases in between. This CDR3 spans 14 amino acids. The CDR3 spells CASSLRGGGYGYTF. CDR3 sequence (DNA): TGCGCCAGCAGCTTGAGAGGGGGAGGCTATGGCTACACCTTC.

This clone was recorded a few times. The chain uses TRBV4-1 and TRBJ1-1, with 7 bases identical to TRBD1. From germline, CDR1 is MGHRA and CDR2 YSYEKL. This CDR3 region has 12 residues. V was clipped by 5 bases and J by 11 bases; unmatched bases: 8. The CDR3 region has the DNA TGCGCCAGCAGCACTAGGGGGCTGGAGGCTTTCTTT. Translating gives CASSTRGLEAFF.

The genes are TRBV9 and TRBJ2-7, with TRBD2 identical over 11 bases. Germline V gene lookup returns CDR1 SGDLS and CDR2 YYNGEE. Trimming at V came to 0 bases and at J to 6 bases, leaving 2 bases not matched to a gene. This CDR3 contains 14 residues. CDR3 region: CASSVGLAGGEQYF. The CDR3 nucleotides are TGTGCCAGCAGCGTAGGCCTAGCGGGAGGCGAGCAGTACTTC.

J is TRBJ1-5 and V is TRBV2; D remains ambiguous. The CDR3 is made up of 15 amino acids. CDR1 SNHLY and CDR2 FYNNEI come from the germline V gene. The germline V and J ends were trimmed by 2 bases and 0 bases, with 8 bases remaining between them. The CDR3 region is CASSEQQISNQPQHF. DNA of the CDR3: TGTGCCAGCAGTGAACAACAGATTAGCAATCAGCCCCAGCATTTT. The full variable domain, with the rest looked up from reference TRBV2 and TRBJ1-5, is EPEVTQTPSHQVTQMGQEVILRCVPISNHLYFYWYRQILGQKVEFLVSFYNNEISEKSEIFDDQFSVERPDGSNFTLKIRSTKLEDSAMYFCASSEQQISNQPQHFGDGTRLSIL.

J is TRBJ1-6 and V is TRBV6-5, with a weak D call TRBD1 (5 bases). V was trimmed by 6 bases and J by 5 bases, leaving 14 bases between them. Germline loops: CDR1 MNHEY, CDR2 SVGAGI. The CDR3 is 15 residues long. DNA of the CDR3: TGTGCCAGCAGCGAGTATCGGGGCGATAATTCACCCCTCCACTTT. It encodes CASSEYRGDNSPLHF.

As for this clone: The sample contains more than one DNA sequence encoding this CDR3. This chain uses TRBV12-3 or TRBV12-4 with TRBJ1-5; no clear D gene. CDR3 length equals 11 residues. V gave up 3 bases and J gave up 6 bases, with 3 bases separating them. CDR3: CASSLSQPQHF. The CDR3, as DNA: TGTGCCAGCAGTTTGAGTCAGCCCCAGCATTTT.

This clone was observed a handful of times. V is TRBV23-1 and J is TRBJ2-3; 10 positions agree with TRBD1. TRBV23-1 is recorded as an ORF, its role being uncertain. V was pared by 5 bases and J by 3 bases, with 17 bases of the junction left unmatched. The length of the CDR3 is 19 residues. This chain's CDR3 is CASSSHEHPGQGRTDTQYF. Here the CDR3 DNA reads TGCGCCAGCAGTTCCCACGAACACCCGGGACAGGGGAGAACAGATACGCAGTATTTT.

V usage is TRBV3-1 (or the pseudogene TRBV3-2) and J usage is TRBJ2-5; D possibly uses TRBD1 or TRBD2 (7 bases each). Looked up from germline, CDR1 is LGHDT and CDR2 is YNNKEL (reference sequence). The V end lost 5 bases, the J end lost 1 base, and 11 bases lay between the germline ends. This CDR3 contains 14 residues. CDR3 sequence reads: CASSVRGGQETQYF. CDR3 in DNA: TGTGCCAGCAGCGTCAGGGGGGGCCAAGAGACCCAGTACTTC.

The CDR3 coding sequence is TGTGCCAGCAGCCCATACAGGGCGAGCACTGAAGCTTTCTTT. This encodes CASSPYRASTEAFF. The chain uses TRBV5-5 and TRBJ1-1; possible D gene TRBD1, 6 bases. This CDR3 contains 14 residues. CDR1 and CDR2 (germline): SGHKS, YYEKEE (reference sequence). Trimming shortened V by 4 bases and J by 4 bases, and 14 bases separated the two germline ends.

The V call is TRBV5-1, the J call TRBJ1-1, with D hard to call. The CDR3 is 15 amino acids. V lost 2 bases, J lost 1 base, and 12 bases lay in between. Germline lookup yields CDR1 SGHRS and CDR2 YFSETQ. DNA of the CDR3: TGCGCCAGCAGCTTCGGTCATTCCGCGAACACTGAAGCTTTCTTT. It codes for CASSFGHSANTEAFF.